This TCR beta chain was obtained from a study of T-cell memory formation after mild COVID-19. Study-level results: CD4/CD8 balance characterized clones contracting day 15 to 85, and CD4+ skew characterized later expanders.

CDR1 and CDR2 (germline): SGHAT, FQDESV (reference sequence). CDR3 length: 17 residues. V was pared by 2 bases and J by 9 bases, with 12 bases of the junction left unmatched. TCRdb passed the 5' RACE reads through MiXCR, listing each CDR3 protein once. The data show hundreds of thousands of distinct CDR3 sequences, 15% to 20% seen once. On this clonotype: The target antigen is unknown.

V gene TRBV11-1 combines with J gene TRBJ2-1; 11 bases agree with TRBD2. Sequencing input: PBMCs or a T cell subset sorted from them (not recorded which). The clonotype originates from an adult woman who had mild COVID-19 (a few samples of this study predate the infection). Cell type and time point are not known. CDR3 loop: CASSLPIAGGLTGEQFF. As DNA, the CDR3 is TGTGCCAGCAGCTTACCTATAGCGGGAGGGCTTACGGGTGAGCAGTTCTTC.